The 21 T cell receptor beta chains below all came from one sample that was sequenced in a study of blood T cell repertoires in COVID-19. The table came from immunoSEQ multiplex PCR; TCRdb's copy has only in-frame clones and leaves some out. Among about 69,000 clones listed, less than 85% were seen once. Sequenced: peripheral blood. The receptors shown here come from a man aged 50 to 59 with COVID-19, enrolled during active disease.

This clone has a single count. The rearrangement links TRBV3-1 (or the pseudogene TRBV3-2) to TRBJ2-5; D not certain. The CDR3 covers 14 residues. The germline V gene has CDR1 LGHDT and CDR2 YNNKEL (reference sequence). Trimming removed 6 bases at V and 3 bases at J, with 14 bases between. CDR3 DNA: TGTGCCAGCAGGTACAGCTACGAGAAAGAGACCCAGTACTTC. It is translated as CASRYSYEKETQYF.

This clone has more than one count but fewer than ten. The rearrangement uses TRBV18 and TRBJ1-1, with a weak D call TRBD1 (5 bases). Germline assignment: CDR1 KGHSH and CDR2 LQKENI. The CDR3 length is 18 residues. The V and J ends lost 2 bases and 0 bases respectively, with 19 bases between them. CDR3 loop: CASSPTRSSGEMNTEAFF. The CDR3 DNA reads TGTGCCAGCTCACCAACGAGGTCTTCGGGGGAAATGAACACTGAAGCTTTCTTT. Looking up the rest from reference TRBV18 and TRBJ1-1 gives the full variable domain: NAGVMQNPRHLVRRRGQEARLRCSPMKGHSHVYWYRQLPEEGLKFMVYLQKENIIDESGMPKERFSAEFPKEGPSILRIQQVVRGDSAAYFCASSPTRSSGEMNTEAFFGQGTRLTVV.

This chain connects TRBV7-9 to TRBJ1-1; no clear D gene. The CDR3 has 13 amino acids. The germline V gene encodes CDR1 SEHNR and CDR2 FQNEAQ (reference sequence). Trimming stripped 9 bases from V and 1 base from J, with 12 bases between. CDR3 sequence: CASTDWQNTEAFF. CDR3 nucleotides: TGTGCCAGTACCGACTGGCAGAACACTGAAGCTTTCTTT.

This chain joins TRBV2 and TRBJ1-2; TRBD1 might be the D (6 bases). There are 13 residues in the CDR3. V gave up 10 bases and J gave up 4 bases, with 16 bases separating them. Germline loops: CDR1 SNHLY, CDR2 FYNNEI. The CDR3 DNA follows: TGTGCCACCCTATTGACAGGCGGCTATGGCTACACCTTC. Translating it yields CATLLTGGYGYTF. The variable domain in full, completed from reference TRBV2 and TRBJ1-2, reads EPEVTQTPSHQVTQMGQEVILRCVPISNHLYFYWYRQILGQKVEFLVSFYNNEISEKSEIFDDQFSVERPDGSNFTLKIRSTKLEDSAMYFCATLLTGGYGYTFGSGTRLTVV.

The chain employs TRBV7-2 and TRBJ2-4; D is undetermined. CDR1 is SGHTA, CDR2 FQGNSA, per germline. Trimming took off 3 bases at V and 1 base at J, with 10 bases between the two ends. The CDR3 totals 15 residues. CDR3 nucleotides: TGTGCCAGCAGCTTGTGGGTGCGGGCCAAAAACATTCAGTACTTC. Protein: CASSLWVRAKNIQYF.

Written as DNA, the CDR3 is TGCGCCAGCAGCCACCCGGGACTAGCGGGGGGGCGGGGGGCGCAGTATTTT. It encodes CASSHPGLAGGRGAQYF. The chain uses TRBV4-3 and TRBJ2-3; the match to TRBD2 covers 16 bases. Germline trimming cut 3 bases from V and 10 bases from J; bases unmatched to any gene: 10. This CDR3 contains 17 residues. The germline CDR1 and CDR2 sequences are LGHNA and YSLEER.

This chain connects TRBV5-1 to TRBJ2-7; tentative D call: TRBD2 (5 bases). Germline CDR1 and CDR2: SGHRS and YFSETQ. This CDR3 comprises 13 residues. Trimming removed 3 bases at V and 6 bases at J, with 13 bases between. CDR3 residues: CASSSIATLEQYF. CDR3 nucleotides: TGCGCCAGCAGCTCCATAGCGACCCTCGAGCAGTACTTC.

The chain joins TRBV18 to TRBJ1-2, with D possibly matching TRBD1 (5 bases). This CDR3 spans 14 amino acids. Trimming shortened V by 1 base and J by 3 bases, and 9 bases separated the two germline ends. Germline V gives CDR1 KGHSH, CDR2 LQKENI. CDR3: CASSPQRGDYGYTF. CDR3 sequence (DNA): TGTGCCAGCTCACCACAGCGGGGGGACTATGGCTACACCTTC.

The chain couples TRBV7-8 to TRBJ1-1, with a possible D match to TRBD1 (6 bases). The CDR3 has 18 residues. The V gene lost 2 bases and the J gene lost 0 bases, with 19 bases spanning the gap. Germline CDR1 and CDR2: SGHVS and FQNEAQ. This chain's CDR3 is CASSLPKRARDMNTEAFF. CDR3 nucleotide sequence: TGTGCCAGCAGCTTACCTAAGAGGGCCCGGGACATGAACACTGAAGCTTTCTTT.

The chain combines TRBV4-2 with TRBJ2-7; TRBD1 matches 7 bases. Germline CDR1 and CDR2: LGHNA and YNFKEQ. J was trimmed by 1 base and V by 0 bases; bases with no gene match: 9. The CDR3 runs to 17 residues. CDR3 nucleotides: TGTGCCAGCAGCCAAGAAACGGGACAGAGGTGGTCCTACGAGCAGTACTTC. Translated, it gives CASSQETGQRWSYEQYF.

This chain links TRBV5-5 with TRBJ2-7; the D gene is possibly TRBD2 (5 bases). Germline CDR1 and CDR2: SGHKS and YYEKEE (reference sequence). Trimming stripped 2 bases from V and 6 bases from J, with 15 bases between. This CDR3 contains 14 residues. The CDR3 DNA sequence: TGTGCCAGCAGCTTATGGACGGGAACGGGCGAGCAGTACTTC. It is translated as CASSLWTGTGEQYF.

The rearrangement joins TRBV28 to TRBJ1-4; D gene ambiguous. Trimming stripped 9 bases from V and 0 bases from J, with 8 bases between. The CDR3 totals 13 residues. Germline V lookup: CDR1 MDHEN, CDR2 SYDVKM. CDR3 sequence: CASQQTTNEKLFF. In DNA, the CDR3 is TGTGCCAGTCAACAGACAACTAATGAAAAACTGTTTTTT.

This clone was found a few times. This chain uses TRBV4-3 with TRBJ2-7; D remains ambiguous. The germline gives CDR1 LGHNA, CDR2 YSLEER. The CDR3 has 14 amino acids. Trimming pared 1 base from V and 0 bases from J, leaving 7 bases between. The CDR3 bases are TGCGCCAGCAGCCAAGGGTCCAGCTCCTACGAGCAGTACTTC. As protein: CASSQGSSSYEQYF.

The rearrangement uses TRBV3-1 (or the pseudogene TRBV3-2) and TRBJ2-7, with D maybe TRBD2 (6 bases). V gave up 4 bases and J gave up 3 bases, with 10 bases separating them. From germline, CDR1 is LGHDT and CDR2 YNNKEL (reference sequence). The CDR3 length is 13 residues. The CDR3 loop is CASSLYSGYEQYF. The CDR3 DNA follows: TGTGCCAGCAGCCTATATAGCGGCTACGAGCAGTACTTC.

The chain uses TRBV6-5 and TRBJ1-6, with D possibly matching TRBD1 (5 bases). The CDR3 sequence is 13 residues long. V lost 10 bases and J lost 7, with 14 bases in between. Germline V CDR1 and CDR2: MNHEY, SVGAGI. CDR3 DNA: TGTGCCATTAGAAGGACATCGAATTCACCCCTCCACTTT. This encodes CAIRRTSNSPLHF.

In regard to this clone: The sample carries other DNA sequences with the same CDR3. This chain joins TRBV5-1 and TRBJ1-4, with TRBD1 matching 9 bases. With V trimmed by 3 bases and J by 7 bases, 4 bases remained unmatched. Per the germline V gene, CDR1 is SGHRS and CDR2 is YFSETQ. The CDR3 length is 14 residues. In nucleotides, the CDR3 is TGCGCCAGCAGCTCGGGACAGGGCGGTGAAAAACTGTTTTTT. It translates to CASSSGQGGEKLFF.

The chain has TRBV6-2 or TRBV6-3 and TRBJ2-5; 10 bases match TRBD1. The germline gives CDR1 MNHEY, CDR2 SVGEGT. The CDR3 loop spans 15 amino acids. V lost 5 bases and J lost 4; bases outside the gene matches: 7. The CDR3: CASSRGQGLRETQYF. DNA for the CDR3: TGTGCCAGCAGTAGGGGACAGGGGCTTCGAGAGACCCAGTACTTC.

V gene TRBV4-3 combines with J gene TRBJ1-4, with 7 bases that match TRBD1. The CDR3 spans 16 residues. CDR1 is LGHNA and CDR2 is YSLEER in the germline V gene. With V trimmed by 1 base and J by 8 bases, 10 bases remained unmatched. The CDR3 nucleotides are TGCGCCAGCAGCCAAGCAGCCAGGGGGGATGGCGAAAAACTGTTTTTT. It specifies CASSQAARGDGEKLFF.

CDR3: CASSYGSDSPLHF. Here the CDR3 DNA reads TGTGCCAGCAGTTATGGGAGTGATTCACCCCTCCACTTT. The chain combines TRBV6-5 with TRBJ1-6; D is uncertain. Trimming cost V 3 bases and J 8 bases, with 8 bases left between them. Germline V gene lookup returns CDR1 MNHEY and CDR2 SVGAGI. The CDR3 sequence is 13 residues long.

The V and J genes are TRBV6-2 or TRBV6-3 and TRBJ1-2; D perhaps matches TRBD1 (5 bases). V lost 5 bases, J lost 4 bases, and 17 bases lay in between. This CDR3 has 15 residues. Germline values: CDR1 MNHEY, CDR2 SVGEGT. CDR3 in amino acids: CASSVGRGLSYGYTF. CDR3 DNA sequence: TGTGCCAGCAGTGTCGGAAGGGGCTTATCCTATGGCTACACCTTC.

V gene TRBV10-3 combines with J gene TRBJ2-5; 7 bases match TRBD2. The ends lost 6 bases at V and 3 bases at J; junction bases unmatched: 4. Germline V CDR1 and CDR2: ENHRY, SYGVKD. The CDR3 totals 13 residues. The CDR3 protein is CAISQRGEETQYF. CDR3 DNA: TGTGCCATCAGCCAGCGGGGAGAAGAGACCCAGTACTTC.